This T cell receptor beta chain stems from a study of blood T cells in healthy people across ages. Primed by a sample-barcoded 5' primer and a J-beta primer mix, a second PCR proceeded for about 6 to 11 cycles. Each cDNA molecule, via a template-switch adaptor with 12 random nucleotides, was tagged. TCRdb processed the 5' RACE reads anew with MiXCR; each CDR3 protein has one entry. The sample holds some 1.6 million distinct CDR3 sequences, 30% to 35% seen once. Trimming removed 5 bases at V and 5 bases at J, with 13 bases between. Germline CDR1 is MNHEY and CDR2 is SMNVEV (reference sequence). The CDR3 covers 14 residues.

V usage is TRBV27 and J usage is TRBJ1-5; D may be TRBD1 (5 bases). The sample taken for sequencing was blood. The receptor's source is a woman aged 25-40 years in good health. The CDR3 reads CASSPQGAHQPQHF. The CDR3 bases are TGTGCCAGCAGTCCCCAGGGAGCTCATCAGCCCCAGCATTTT.